These T cell receptor beta chains were read from a single sample in a study of T cell repertoires in cytomegalovirus infection. These receptors lack a known antigen. TCRdb itself ran the reads through MiXCR, one entry per CDR3 protein. The data hold hundreds of thousands of distinct CDR3 sequences, with under 55% observed a single time. The sequenced sample was cultured PBMCs, obtained from culture after CMV antigen stimulation. The receptors shown here come from a human donor in good health (CMV status not recorded). Some clones in this sample may be carry-over from other donors' samples. CDR3s include the opening cysteine and the closing phenylalanine or tryptophan. The D gene is left open where the match is weak. Not all rows give a size; the values are once, few, many and, for expanded clones, a class.

abundance	j_gene	v_gene	d_gene	CDR3nt	CDR3aa
once	TRBJ2-5	TRBV20-1	-	TGCAGTGCACTCAGGGTCCAAGAGACCCAGTACTTC	CSALRVQETQYF
few	TRBJ2-1	TRBV20-1	-	TGCAGTGTTCAGAGAGGGCCCAATGAGCAGTTCTTC	CSVQRGPNEQFF
-	TRBJ1-1	TRBV6-1	-	TGTGCCACCAGGAGGAACACTGAAGCTTTCTTT	CATRRNTEAFF
few	TRBJ2-3	TRBV10-1	-	TGCGCCAGCAGTGAGGACCAGGGTGGATTCACAGATACGCAGTATTTT	CASSEDQGGFTDTQYF
-	TRBJ2-1	TRBV7-2	-	TGTGCCAGCAGCTTATCTGAGCAGTTCTTC	CASSLSEQFF
many	TRBJ2-7	TRBV7-8	TRBD2	TGTGCCAGCAGCTACATCTCCGGACTAGCGGTTCCCTACGAGCAGTACTTC	CASSYISGLAVPYEQYF
few	TRBJ1-5	TRBV4-1	-	TGCGCCAGCAGCCAGGAGACAGTCAGCAATCAGCCCCAGCATTTT	CASSQETVSNQPQHF
-	TRBJ2-3	TRBV5-1	TRBD2	TGCGCCAGCAGCCGGAAAACTAGCGGGAACGCAGATACGCAGTATTTT	CASSRKTSGNADTQYF
-	TRBJ2-7	TRBV7-6	-	TGTGCCAGCAGCTTAGTTACGTACCGGATCGGCAGCCTTTACGAGCAGTACTTC	CASSLVTYRIGSLYEQYF
-	TRBJ1-5	TRBV6-1	-	TGTGCCAGCAGTGAACAGGGGTATCAGCCCCAGCATTTT	CASSEQGYQPQHF
few	TRBJ2-6	TRBV25-1	-	TGTGCCAGCAGTGGGACACGAAGCCCTGGGGCCAACGTCCTGACTTTC	CASSGTRSPGANVLTF
once	TRBJ1-5	TRBV27	TRBD1	TGTGCCAGCAGCAAAGGACAGGGCCCATATCAGCCCCAGCATTTT	CASSKGQGPYQPQHF
-	TRBJ2-2	TRBV29-1	-	TGCAGCGTTGGCGGGCCAGCCACCGGGGAGCTGTTTTTT	CSVGGPATGELFF
many	TRBJ2-2	TRBV7-2	TRBD1	TGTGCCAGCAGCTTAAACCGCAGGGGGTCGCGGGAGCTGTTTTTT	CASSLNRRGSRELFF
many	TRBJ2-3	TRBV7-8	-	TGTGCCAGCAGCCCAACCTGGGGGCTCCCAGATACGCAGTATTTT	CASSPTWGLPDTQYF
-	TRBJ1-1	TRBV6-5	-	TGTGCCAGCAGTGGCTACGCGGGGCGCGAGGACACTGAAGCTTTCTTT	CASSGYAGREDTEAFF
-	TRBJ2-7	TRBV4-2	-	TGTGCCAGCAGCCAAGAGTTCCAGAGAACCTACGAGCAGTACTTC	CASSQEFQRTYEQYF
many	TRBJ2-4	TRBV7-2	TRBD2	TGTGCCAGCAGCTTAACCGCTAGCGGGGGGGCCAAAAACATTCAGTACTTC	CASSLTASGGAKNIQYF
-	TRBJ2-2	TRBV6-8	-	TGTGCCAGCAGTTACCCTGGGCAGAGGGAGCTGTTTTTT	CASSYPGQRELFF